Below, 15 T cell receptor beta chains from the same sample are listed, as sequenced in a study of blood T cell repertoires in COVID-19. Using immunoSEQ multiplex PCR, the repertoire was profiled, and TCRdb retains in-frame clones only, with some absent. The sample holds about 170,000 clones, approximately 82% seen once. The specimen sequenced was peripheral blood. These receptors were obtained from a woman aged 70-85 years who had recovered from COVID-19.

This clone was counted a single time. The rearrangement joins TRBV7-7 to TRBJ2-1, with 8 bases lining up with TRBD1. CDR1 and CDR2 (germline): SSHAT, FNYEAQ (reference sequence). J gave up 3 bases and V 5 bases, and 3 bases lay outside the gene matches. The CDR3 totals 14 residues. The CDR3 here is CASSIGQGYNEQFF. In DNA, the CDR3 is TGTGCCAGCAGCATCGGACAGGGCTACAATGAGCAGTTCTTC. The full variable domain, with the rest looked up from reference TRBV7-7 and TRBJ2-1, is GAGVSQSPRYKVTKRGQDVTLRCDPISSHATLYWYQQALGQGPEFLTYFNYEAQPDKSGLPSDRFSAERPEGSISTLTIQRTEQRDSAMYRCASSIGQGYNEQFFGPGTRLTVL.

The rearrangement joins TRBV5-4 to TRBJ2-1; D is undetermined. The CDR3 runs 12 residues. Per germline, CDR1 SGHNT and CDR2 YYREEE (reference sequence). The V and J ends lost 0 bases and 7 bases respectively, with 5 bases between them. CDR3 in amino acids: CASSLGLNEQFF. The CDR3 nucleotides read TGTGCCAGCAGCTTGGGGCTGAATGAGCAGTTCTTC.

V usage is TRBV6-2 or TRBV6-3 and J usage is TRBJ2-3; D remains unclear. The V gene's germline CDR1 is MNHEY and CDR2 SVGEGT. Trimming left V 2 bases short and J 0 bases short, with 9 bases between. The CDR3 extends over 15 amino acids. CDR3 DNA: TGTGCCAGCAGTTACCTCGGTCGAAGCACAGATACGCAGTATTTT. It codes for CASSYLGRSTDTQYF.

The table lists this clone with many counts. This rearrangement joins TRBV3-1 (or the pseudogene TRBV3-2) to TRBJ2-5; 7 bases are a match to TRBD2. The germline V gene has CDR1 LGHDT and CDR2 YNNKEL (reference sequence). The CDR3 consists of 17 residues. The V gene end was trimmed by 1 base and the J gene end by 3 bases; junction bases not matched to a gene: 11. The CDR3 DNA is TGTGCCAGCAGCCAAGCCCCCGGGGGTGGGGGGGAAGAGACCCAGTACTTC. Amino acids: CASSQAPGGGGEETQYF.

The CDR3: CASSLHRQGDTEAFF. CDR3 sequence (DNA): TGTGCCAGCAGTTTGCATCGGCAGGGGGACACTGAAGCTTTCTTT. V usage is TRBV28 and J usage is TRBJ1-1, with 7 nucleotides matching TRBD1. Looked up from germline, CDR1 is MDHEN and CDR2 is SYDVKM. This CDR3 has 15 amino acids. V was clipped by 3 bases and J by 3 bases; unmatched bases: 7. Combining the CDR3 with reference TRBV28 and TRBJ1-1 gives the whole variable domain DVKVTQSSRYLVKRTGEKVFLECVQDMDHENMFWYRQDPGLGLRLIYFSYDVKMKEKGDIPEGYSVSREKKERFSLILESASTNQTSMYLCASSLHRQGDTEAFFGQGTRLTVV.

The gene calls are TRBV27 and TRBJ1-1, with 8 nucleotides matching TRBD1. This CDR3 spans 15 amino acids. Per germline, CDR1 MNHEY and CDR2 SMNVEV (reference sequence). V shed 2 bases and J 6 bases; nucleotides not matched to a gene: 8. The CDR3 sequence is CASSLGRGRRAEAFF. In DNA form, the CDR3 reads TGTGCCAGCAGTTTAGGCAGGGGGCGAAGGGCTGAAGCTTTCTTT.

V and J are TRBV5-4 and TRBJ2-5, with 9 bases identical to TRBD2. The V gene's germline CDR1 is SGHNT and CDR2 YYREEE (reference sequence). With 4 bases clipped from V and 5 bases from J, the junction kept 12 bases outside the gene matches. CDR3 length: 16 amino acids. The CDR3 bases are TGTGCCAGCAGCGCGCGGGCAGCGGGGGGCGGGGAGACCCAGTACTTC. It codes for CASSARAAGGGETQYF.

The chain links TRBV30 to TRBJ1-5; maybe TRBD1 (5 bases). CDR1 is GTSNPN and CDR2 is SVGIG in the germline V gene (reference sequence). The CDR3 has 12 residues. V lost 3 bases, J lost 6 bases, and 9 bases lay in between. The CDR3 DNA is TGTGCCTGGAGGTCGGGGGGTCAGCCCCAGCATTTT. Translating gives CAWRSGGQPQHF. The complete variable domain, with remaining parts taken from reference TRBV30 and TRBJ1-5, reads SQTIHQWPATLVQPVGSPLSLECTVEGTSNPNLYWYRQAAGRGLQLLFYSVGIGQISSEVPQNLSASRPQDRQFILSSKKLLLSDSGFYLCAWRSGGQPQHFGDGTRLSIL.

This sequence joins TRBV5-4 and TRBJ1-1, with D possibly matching TRBD1 (5 bases). The CDR3 extends over 12 amino acids. Trimming took off 2 bases at V and 6 bases at J, with 8 bases between the two ends. The V gene's germline CDR1 is SGHNT and CDR2 YYREEE (reference sequence). CDR3 nucleotides: TGTGCCAGCAGCTTTGGGGGGGCTGAAGCTTTCTTT. Translating gives CASSFGGAEAFF.

The genes are TRBV11-2 and TRBJ2-7; 11 positions match TRBD2. Germline CDR1 and CDR2: SGHAT and FQNNGV. V dropped 5 bases and J dropped 6; count of bases not matched to a gene: 6. The length of the CDR3 is 14 residues. This CDR3 reads CASSLRLAGSEQYF. In DNA, the CDR3 is TGTGCCAGCAGCCTTAGACTAGCGGGATCCGAGCAGTACTTC.

The chain couples TRBV6-2 or TRBV6-3 to TRBJ1-5; 7 positions match TRBD1. Losses at the gene ends were 6 bases for V and 4 bases for J; bases not matched to a gene: 6. The CDR3 covers 14 residues. In germline, CDR1 is MNHEY, CDR2 SVGEGT. CDR3: CASSRDSRNQPQHF. As DNA, the CDR3 is TGTGCCAGCAGCCGGGACAGCCGAAATCAGCCCCAGCATTTT.

The chain is built from TRBV7-9 and TRBJ2-1, with 7 bases matching TRBD1. V shed 4 bases, J shed 4 bases, and the junction held 7 bases outside the gene matches. This CDR3 region has 15 residues. From germline, CDR1 is SEHNR and CDR2 FQNEAQ (reference sequence). CDR3 in DNA: TGTGCCAGCAGCTCCGACAGGGTCGGATACAATGAGCAGTTCTTC. Translating gives CASSSDRVGYNEQFF. The variable domain in full, with the rest retrieved from reference TRBV7-9 and TRBJ2-1, is DTGVSQNPRHKITKRGQNVTFRCDPISEHNRLYWYRQTLGQGPEFLTYFQNEAQLEKSRLLSDRFSAERPKGSFSTLEIQRTEQGDSAMYLCASSSDRVGYNEQFFGPGTRLTVL.

Concerning this clone itself: This same CDR3 is encoded by further DNA sequences in the sample. The chain links TRBV4-1 to TRBJ1-2; 11 bases are a match to TRBD1. Germline V gene sequence: CDR1 MGHRA, CDR2 YSYEKL. The J segment lost 5 bases and the V segment lost 4 bases, leaving 6 bases of the junction unmatched. This CDR3 contains 15 residues. The CDR3 protein is CASSRGTGGGYGYTF. The CDR3 coding sequence is TGCGCCAGCAGCCGGGGGACAGGGGGTGGGTATGGCTACACCTTC.

This clone was recorded a few times. The rearrangement links TRBV29-1 to TRBJ2-7, with 16 bases fitting TRBD2. There are 18 residues in the CDR3. Germline V gives CDR1 SQVTM, CDR2 ANQGSEA. The V and J ends lost 0 bases and 9 bases, in that order; junction bases with no gene match: 14. The CDR3 DNA reads TGCAGCGTTGAAGATAACCCGGGACTAGCGGGGGGGCCCTCTGGGCAGTACTTC. This encodes CSVEDNPGLAGGPSGQYF.

The V call is TRBV7-3, the J call TRBJ2-5, with TRBD2 as a possible D gene (6 bases). CDR1 is SGHTA, CDR2 FQGTGA, per germline. The CDR3 sequence is 15 residues long. The germline V and J ends were trimmed by 5 bases and 5 bases, with 18 bases remaining between them. The CDR3 DNA is TGTGCCAGCAGCCTTGCCGGGACGGAGGGCGAGACCCAGTACTTC. Translation: CASSLAGTEGETQYF.